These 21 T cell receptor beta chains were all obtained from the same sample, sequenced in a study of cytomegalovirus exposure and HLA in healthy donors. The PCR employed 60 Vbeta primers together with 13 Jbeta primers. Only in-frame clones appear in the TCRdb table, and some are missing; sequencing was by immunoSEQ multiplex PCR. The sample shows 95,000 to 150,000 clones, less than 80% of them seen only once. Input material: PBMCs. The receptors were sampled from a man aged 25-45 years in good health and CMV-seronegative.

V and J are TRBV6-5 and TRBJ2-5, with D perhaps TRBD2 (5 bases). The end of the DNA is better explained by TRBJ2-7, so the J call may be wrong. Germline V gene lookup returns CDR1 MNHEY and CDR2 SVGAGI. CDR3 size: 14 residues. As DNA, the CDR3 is TGTGCCAGCAGTTACGCGGGTAGCTCCTACGAGCAGTACTTC. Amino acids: CASSYAGSSYEQYF.

CDR3 sequence reads: CASSPPRGGGQETQYF. In nucleotides, the CDR3 is TGTGCCAGCTCACCACCGAGGGGGGGCGGCCAAGAGACCCAGTACTTC. The rearrangement uses TRBV18 and TRBJ2-5, with D possibly matching TRBD2 (7 bases). This CDR3 is 16 amino acids long. Germline V gives CDR1 KGHSH, CDR2 LQKENI. V lost 0 bases, J lost 1 base, and 12 bases lay in between.

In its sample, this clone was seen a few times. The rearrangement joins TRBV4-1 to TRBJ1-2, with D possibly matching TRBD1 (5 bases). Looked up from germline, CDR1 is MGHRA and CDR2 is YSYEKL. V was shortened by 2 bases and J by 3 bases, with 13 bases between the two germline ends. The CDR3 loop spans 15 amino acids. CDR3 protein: CASSQLGRGDYGYTF. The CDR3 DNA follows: TGCGCCAGCAGCCAACTCGGACGGGGGGACTATGGCTACACCTTC.

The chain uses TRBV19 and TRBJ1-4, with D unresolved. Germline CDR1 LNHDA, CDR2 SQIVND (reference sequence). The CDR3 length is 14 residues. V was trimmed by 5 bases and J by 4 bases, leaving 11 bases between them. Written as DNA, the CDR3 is TGTGCCAGTAGTGCCCGAGGTTATAATGAAAAACTGTTTTTT. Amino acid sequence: CASSARGYNEKLFF.

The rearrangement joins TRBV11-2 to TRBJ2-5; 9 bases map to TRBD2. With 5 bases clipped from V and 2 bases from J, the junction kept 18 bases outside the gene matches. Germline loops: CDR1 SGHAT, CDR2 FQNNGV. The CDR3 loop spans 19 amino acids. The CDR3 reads CASSPLGTSPALSQETQYF. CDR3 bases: TGTGCCAGCAGCCCTCTAGGGACTAGCCCCGCCCTTAGTCAAGAGACCCAGTACTTC.

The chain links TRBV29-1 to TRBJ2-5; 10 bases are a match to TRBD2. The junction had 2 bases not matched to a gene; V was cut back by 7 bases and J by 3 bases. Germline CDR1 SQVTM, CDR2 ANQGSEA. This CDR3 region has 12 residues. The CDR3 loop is CSAGLAEETQYF. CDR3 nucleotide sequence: TGCAGCGCCGGACTAGCGGAAGAGACCCAGTACTTC.

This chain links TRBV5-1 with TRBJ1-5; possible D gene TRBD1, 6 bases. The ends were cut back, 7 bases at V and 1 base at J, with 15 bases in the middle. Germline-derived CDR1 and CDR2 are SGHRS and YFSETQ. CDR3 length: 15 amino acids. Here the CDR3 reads CASCPGDTSNQPQHF. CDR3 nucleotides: TGCGCCAGCTGCCCCGGGGACACCAGCAATCAGCCCCAGCATTTT.

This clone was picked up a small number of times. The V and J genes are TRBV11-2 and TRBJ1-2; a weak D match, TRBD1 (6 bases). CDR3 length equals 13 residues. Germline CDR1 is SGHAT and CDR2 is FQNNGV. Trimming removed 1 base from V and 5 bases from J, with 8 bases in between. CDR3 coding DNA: TGTGCCAGCAGCTTAGGCCAGGGGTATGGCTACACCTTC. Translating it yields CASSLGQGYGYTF.

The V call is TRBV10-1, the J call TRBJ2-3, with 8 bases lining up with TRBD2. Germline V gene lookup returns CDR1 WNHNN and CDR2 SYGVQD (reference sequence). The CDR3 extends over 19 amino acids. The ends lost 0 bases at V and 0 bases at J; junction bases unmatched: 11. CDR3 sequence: CASSESKGLSGGSTDTQYF. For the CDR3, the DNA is TGCGCCAGCAGTGAGTCCAAGGGACTCAGCGGGGGTAGCACAGATACGCAGTATTTT.

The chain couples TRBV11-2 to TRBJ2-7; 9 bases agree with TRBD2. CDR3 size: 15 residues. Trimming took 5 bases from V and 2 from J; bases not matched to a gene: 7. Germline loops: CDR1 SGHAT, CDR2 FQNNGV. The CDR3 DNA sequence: TGTGCCAGCAGCCCCCGCCTAGCGGGGACCTACGAGCAGTACTTC. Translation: CASSPRLAGTYEQYF.

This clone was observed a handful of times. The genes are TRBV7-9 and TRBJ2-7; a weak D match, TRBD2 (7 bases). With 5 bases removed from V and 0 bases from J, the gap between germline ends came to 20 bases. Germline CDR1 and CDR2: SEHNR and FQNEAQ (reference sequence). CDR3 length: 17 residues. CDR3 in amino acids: CASSQKGGGSHSYEQYF. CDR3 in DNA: TGTGCCAGCAGCCAAAAGGGGGGGGGATCCCACTCCTACGAGCAGTACTTC.

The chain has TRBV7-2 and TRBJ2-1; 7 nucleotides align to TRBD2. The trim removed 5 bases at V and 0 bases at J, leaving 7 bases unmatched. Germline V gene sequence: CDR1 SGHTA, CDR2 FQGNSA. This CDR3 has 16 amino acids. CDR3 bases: TGTGCCAGCAGCCGATCCGCGGGGGACTCCTACAATGAGCAGTTCTTC. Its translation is CASSRSAGDSYNEQFF.

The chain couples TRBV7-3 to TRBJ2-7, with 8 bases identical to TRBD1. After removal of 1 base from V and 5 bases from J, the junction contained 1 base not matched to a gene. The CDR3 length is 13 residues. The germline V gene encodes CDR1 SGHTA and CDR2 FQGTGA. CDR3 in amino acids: CASSLNRGDEQYF. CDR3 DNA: TGTGCCAGCAGCTTAAACAGGGGGGACGAGCAGTACTTC.

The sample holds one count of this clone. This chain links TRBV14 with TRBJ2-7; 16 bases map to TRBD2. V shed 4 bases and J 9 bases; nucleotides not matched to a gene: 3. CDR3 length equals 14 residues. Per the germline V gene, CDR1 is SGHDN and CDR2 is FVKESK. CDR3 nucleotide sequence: TGTGCCAGCAGCCCGGGACTAGCGGGGGGGGTGCAGTACTTC. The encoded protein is CASSPGLAGGVQYF.

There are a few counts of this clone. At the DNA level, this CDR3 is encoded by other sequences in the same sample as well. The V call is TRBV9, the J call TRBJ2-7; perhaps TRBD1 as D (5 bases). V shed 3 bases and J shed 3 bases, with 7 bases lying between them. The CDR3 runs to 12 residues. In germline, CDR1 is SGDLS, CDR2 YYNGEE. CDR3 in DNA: TGTGCCAGCAGCGCTGACAGCTACGAGCAGTACTTC. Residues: CASSADSYEQYF.

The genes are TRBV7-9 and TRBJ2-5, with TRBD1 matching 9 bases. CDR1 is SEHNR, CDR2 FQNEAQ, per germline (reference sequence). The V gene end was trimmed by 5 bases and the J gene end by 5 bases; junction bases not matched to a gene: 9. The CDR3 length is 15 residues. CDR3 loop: CASSQEGQGGETQYF. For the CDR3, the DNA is TGTGCCAGCAGCCAGGAGGGACAGGGAGGGGAGACCCAGTACTTC. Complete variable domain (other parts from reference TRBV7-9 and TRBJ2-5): DTGVSQNPRHKITKRGQNVTFRCDPISEHNRLYWYRQTLGQGPEFLTYFQNEAQLEKSRLLSDRFSAERPKGSFSTLEIQRTEQGDSAMYLCASSQEGQGGETQYFGPGTRLLVL.

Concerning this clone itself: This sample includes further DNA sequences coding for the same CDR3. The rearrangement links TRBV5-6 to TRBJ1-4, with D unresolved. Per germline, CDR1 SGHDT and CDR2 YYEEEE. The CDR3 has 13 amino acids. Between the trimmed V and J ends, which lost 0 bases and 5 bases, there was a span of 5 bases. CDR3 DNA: TGTGCCAGCAGCTTGGCCGTAAATGAAAAACTGTTTTTT. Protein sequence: CASSLAVNEKLFF. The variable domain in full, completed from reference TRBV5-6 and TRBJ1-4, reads DAGVTQSPTHLIKTRGQQVTLRCSPKSGHDTVSWYQQALGQGPQFIFQYYEEEERQRGNFPDRFSGHQFPNYSSELNVNALLLGDSALYLCASSLAVNEKLFFGSGTQLSVL.

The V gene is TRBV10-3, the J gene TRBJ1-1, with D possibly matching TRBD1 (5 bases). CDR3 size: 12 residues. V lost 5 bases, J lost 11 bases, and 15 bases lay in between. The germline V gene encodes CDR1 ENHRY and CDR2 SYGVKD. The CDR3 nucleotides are TGTGCCATCAGTCCCGACAGAGAATTTGCTTTCTTT. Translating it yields CAISPDREFAFF.

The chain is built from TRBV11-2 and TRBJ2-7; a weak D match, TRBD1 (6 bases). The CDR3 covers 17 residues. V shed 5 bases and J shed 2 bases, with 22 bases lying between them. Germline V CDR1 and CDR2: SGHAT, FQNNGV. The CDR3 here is CASSLRRQALITYEQYF. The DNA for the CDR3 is TGTGCCAGCAGCCTACGTAGACAGGCCCTTATTACCTACGAGCAGTACTTC.

This CDR3 reads CASSQSGQGYYVNEQFF. CDR3 nucleotides: TGCGCCAGCAGCCAAAGCGGACAGGGCTATTATGTCAATGAGCAGTTCTTC. The chain has TRBV4-1 and TRBJ2-1; TRBD1 aligns across 8 bases. J lost 6 bases, V lost 2 bases, and 12 bases had no gene match. The CDR3 totals 17 residues. Germline assignment: CDR1 MGHRA and CDR2 YSYEKL.

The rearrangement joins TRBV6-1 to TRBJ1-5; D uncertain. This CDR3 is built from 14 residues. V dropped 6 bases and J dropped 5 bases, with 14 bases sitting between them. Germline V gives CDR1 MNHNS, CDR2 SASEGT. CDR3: CASSLTVLYQPQHF. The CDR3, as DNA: TGTGCCAGCAGCCTAACGGTGCTTTATCAGCCCCAGCATTTT.